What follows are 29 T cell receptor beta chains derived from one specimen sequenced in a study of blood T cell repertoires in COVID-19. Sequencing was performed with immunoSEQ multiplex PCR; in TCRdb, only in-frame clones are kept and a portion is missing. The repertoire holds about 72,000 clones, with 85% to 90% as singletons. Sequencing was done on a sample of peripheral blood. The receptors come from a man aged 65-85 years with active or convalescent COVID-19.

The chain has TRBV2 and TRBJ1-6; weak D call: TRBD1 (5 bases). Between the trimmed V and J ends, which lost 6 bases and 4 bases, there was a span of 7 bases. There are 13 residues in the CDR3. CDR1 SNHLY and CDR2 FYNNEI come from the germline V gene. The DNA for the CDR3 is TGTGCCAGCAGGGGGCAGTATAATTCACCCCTCCACTTT. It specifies CASRGQYNSPLHF.

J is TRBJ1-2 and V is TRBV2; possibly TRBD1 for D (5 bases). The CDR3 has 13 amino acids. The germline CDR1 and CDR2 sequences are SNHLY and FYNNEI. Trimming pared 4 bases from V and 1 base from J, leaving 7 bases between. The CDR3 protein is CASSAQGNYGYTF. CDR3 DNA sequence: TGTGCCAGCAGTGCGCAGGGTAACTATGGCTACACCTTC.

CDR3 protein: CASTGPGLATKEQYF. In DNA, the CDR3 is TGTGCCAGCACGGGGCCGGGACTAGCGACGAAGGAGCAGTACTTC. This chain links TRBV6-5 with TRBJ2-7; 10 bases agree with TRBD2. V lost 7 bases to trimming and J lost 7 bases; unmatched junction nucleotides: 13. The CDR3 is 15 residues long. From germline, CDR1 is MNHEY and CDR2 SVGAGI.

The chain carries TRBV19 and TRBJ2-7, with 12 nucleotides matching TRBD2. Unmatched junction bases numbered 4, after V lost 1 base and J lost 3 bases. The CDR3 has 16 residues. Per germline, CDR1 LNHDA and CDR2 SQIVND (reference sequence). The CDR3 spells CASSIGTSGRFYEQYF. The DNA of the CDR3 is TGTGCCAGTAGTATAGGAACTAGCGGGAGGTTCTACGAGCAGTACTTC.

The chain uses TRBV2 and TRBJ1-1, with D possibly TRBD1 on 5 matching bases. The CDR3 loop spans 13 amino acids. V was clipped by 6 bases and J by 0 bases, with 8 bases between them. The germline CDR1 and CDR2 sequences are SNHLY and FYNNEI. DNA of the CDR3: TGTGCCAGCAGGTTGACAGTGAACACTGAAGCTTTCTTT. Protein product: CASRLTVNTEAFF.

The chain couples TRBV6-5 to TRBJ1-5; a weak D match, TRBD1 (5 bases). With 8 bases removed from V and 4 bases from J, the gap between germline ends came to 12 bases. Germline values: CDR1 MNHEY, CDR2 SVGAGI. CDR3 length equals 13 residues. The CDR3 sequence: CASLGQPNQPQHF. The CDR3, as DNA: TGTGCCAGCCTAGGACAACCAAATCAGCCCCAGCATTTT.

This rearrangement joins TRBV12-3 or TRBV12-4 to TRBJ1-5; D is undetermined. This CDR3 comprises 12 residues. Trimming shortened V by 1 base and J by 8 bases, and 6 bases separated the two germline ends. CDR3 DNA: TGTGCCAGCAGTTTAGGCGTTGAGCCCCAGCATTTT. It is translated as CASSLGVEPQHF.

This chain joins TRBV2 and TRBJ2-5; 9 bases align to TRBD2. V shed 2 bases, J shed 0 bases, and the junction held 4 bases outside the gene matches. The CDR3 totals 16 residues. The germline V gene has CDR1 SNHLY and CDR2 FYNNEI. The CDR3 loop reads CASSESSGGDQETQYF. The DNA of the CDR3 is TGTGCCAGCAGTGAAAGTAGCGGGGGTGACCAAGAGACCCAGTACTTC.

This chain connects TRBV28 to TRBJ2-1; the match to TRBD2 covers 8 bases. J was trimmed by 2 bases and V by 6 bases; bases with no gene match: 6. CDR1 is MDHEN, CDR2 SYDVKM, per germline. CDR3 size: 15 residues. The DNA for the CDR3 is TGTGCCAGCAGACTGGCGGGAGGCCCCTACAATGAGCAGTTCTTC. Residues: CASRLAGGPYNEQFF.

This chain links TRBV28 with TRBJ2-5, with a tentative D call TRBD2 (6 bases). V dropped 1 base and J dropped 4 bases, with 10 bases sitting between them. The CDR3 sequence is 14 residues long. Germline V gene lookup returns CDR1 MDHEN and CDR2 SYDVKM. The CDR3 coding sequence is TGTGCCAGCAGTTTATTCGGGGGAGGAGAGACCCAGTACTTC. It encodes CASSLFGGGETQYF.

The CDR3 is CASSPMGLQGRGPNEKLFF. The CDR3 nucleotides read TGTGCCAGCAGCCCAATGGGGCTTCAGGGTCGCGGCCCGAATGAAAAACTGTTTTTT. The chain employs TRBV28 and TRBJ1-4; D may be TRBD1 (5 bases). CDR1 and CDR2 (germline): MDHEN, SYDVKM. V shed 6 bases and J shed 5 bases, with 28 bases lying between them. The CDR3 covers 19 residues.

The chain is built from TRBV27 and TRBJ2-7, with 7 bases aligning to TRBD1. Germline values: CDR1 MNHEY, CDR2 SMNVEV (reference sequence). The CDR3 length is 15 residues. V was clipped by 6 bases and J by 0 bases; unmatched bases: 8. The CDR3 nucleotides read TGTGCCAGCAGCAAGGGACAGCCCCGCTCCTACGAGCAGTACTTC. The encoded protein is CASSKGQPRSYEQYF.

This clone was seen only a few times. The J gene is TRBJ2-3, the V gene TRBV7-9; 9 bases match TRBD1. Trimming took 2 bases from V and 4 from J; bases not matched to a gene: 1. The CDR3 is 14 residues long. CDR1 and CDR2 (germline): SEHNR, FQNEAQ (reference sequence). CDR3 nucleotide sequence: TGTGCCAGCAGCTTAACAGGGGGCGCAGATACGCAGTATTTT. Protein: CASSLTGGADTQYF.

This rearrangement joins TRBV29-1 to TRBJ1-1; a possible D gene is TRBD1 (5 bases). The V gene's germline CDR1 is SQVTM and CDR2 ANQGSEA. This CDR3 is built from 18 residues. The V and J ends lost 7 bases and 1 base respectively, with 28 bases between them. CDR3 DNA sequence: TGCAGCGCCGGGGGAGACGTTGGAGTAGGGCGGAGGAACACTGAAGCTTTCTTT. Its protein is CSAGGDVGVGRRNTEAFF.

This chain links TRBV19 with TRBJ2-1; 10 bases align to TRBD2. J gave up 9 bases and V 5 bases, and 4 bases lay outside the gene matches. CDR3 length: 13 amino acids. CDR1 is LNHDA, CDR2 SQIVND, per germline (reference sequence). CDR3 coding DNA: TGTGCCAGTAGTCGCAGCGGGAGGGTTGAGCAGTTCTTC. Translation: CASSRSGRVEQFF.

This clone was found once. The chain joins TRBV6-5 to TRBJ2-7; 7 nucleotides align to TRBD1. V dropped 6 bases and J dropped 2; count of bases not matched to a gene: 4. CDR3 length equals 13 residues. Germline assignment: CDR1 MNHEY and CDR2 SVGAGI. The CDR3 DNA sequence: TGTGCCAGCAGCCCGGACAGGACCTACGAGCAGTACTTC. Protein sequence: CASSPDRTYEQYF.

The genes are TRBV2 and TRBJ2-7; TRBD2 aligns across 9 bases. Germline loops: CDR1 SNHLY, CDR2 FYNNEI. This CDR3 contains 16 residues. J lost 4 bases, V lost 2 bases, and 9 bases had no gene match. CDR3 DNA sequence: TGTGCCAGCAGTGAACGGCTAGCGGGGTACGGGTACGAGCAGTACTTC. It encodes CASSERLAGYGYEQYF. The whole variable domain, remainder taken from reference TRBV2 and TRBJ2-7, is EPEVTQTPSHQVTQMGQEVILRCVPISNHLYFYWYRQILGQKVEFLVSFYNNEISEKSEIFDDQFSVERPDGSNFTLKIRSTKLEDSAMYFCASSERLAGYGYEQYFGPGTRLTVT.

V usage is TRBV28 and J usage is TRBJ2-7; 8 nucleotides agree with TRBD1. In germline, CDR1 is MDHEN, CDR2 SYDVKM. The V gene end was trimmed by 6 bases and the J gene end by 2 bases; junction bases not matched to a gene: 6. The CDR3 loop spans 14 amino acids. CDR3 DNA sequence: TGTGCCAGCAGGGAACAGGGGGGAACCTACGAGCAGTACTTC. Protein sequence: CASREQGGTYEQYF.

The CDR3 DNA reads TGTGCCAGCAGTCCTACTGCGGGTTCCTACAATGAGCAGTTCTTC. Amino acid sequence: CASSPTAGSYNEQFF. The chain joins TRBV25-1 to TRBJ2-1; tentative D call: TRBD2 (5 bases). This CDR3 contains 15 residues. Trimming took 5 bases from V and 1 from J, leaving 12 bases between them. Germline CDR1 is MGHDK and CDR2 is SYGVNS.

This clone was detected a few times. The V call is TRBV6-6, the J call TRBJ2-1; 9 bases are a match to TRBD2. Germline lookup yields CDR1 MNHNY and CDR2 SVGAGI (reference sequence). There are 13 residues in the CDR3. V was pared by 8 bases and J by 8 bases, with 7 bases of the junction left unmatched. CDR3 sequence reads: CASGGLAGDEQFF. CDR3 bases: TGTGCCAGCGGGGGACTAGCTGGGGATGAGCAGTTCTTC.

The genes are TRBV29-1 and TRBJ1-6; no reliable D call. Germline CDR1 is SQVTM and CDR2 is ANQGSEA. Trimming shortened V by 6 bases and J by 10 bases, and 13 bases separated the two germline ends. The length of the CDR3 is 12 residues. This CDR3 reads CSVLFPGSPLHF. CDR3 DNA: TGCAGCGTCTTATTCCCGGGGTCACCCCTCCACTTT.

The CDR3 DNA is TGCAGCGTTGGGGCAGGGGGCGCTACTGAAGCTTTCTTT. Translating it yields CSVGAGGATEAFF. The V call is TRBV29-1, the J call TRBJ1-1; 8 nucleotides agree with TRBD1. The germline V gene has CDR1 SQVTM and CDR2 ANQGSEA. The CDR3 spans 13 residues. The V segment lost 4 bases and the J segment 5 bases; nucleotides outside the gene matches: 6.

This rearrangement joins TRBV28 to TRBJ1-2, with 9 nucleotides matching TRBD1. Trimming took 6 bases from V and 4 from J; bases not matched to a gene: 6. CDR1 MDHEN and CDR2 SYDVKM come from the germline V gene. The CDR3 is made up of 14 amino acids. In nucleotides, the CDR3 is TGTGCCAGCAGAAACAGGGGGCCGGGCTATGGCTACACCTTC. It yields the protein CASRNRGPGYGYTF.

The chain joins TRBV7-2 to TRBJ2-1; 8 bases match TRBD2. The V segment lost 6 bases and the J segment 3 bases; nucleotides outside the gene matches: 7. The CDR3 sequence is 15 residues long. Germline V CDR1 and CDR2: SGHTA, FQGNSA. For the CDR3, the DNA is TGTGCCAGCAGTCAGGGACTAGATCTCTACAATGAGCAGTTCTTC. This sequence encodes CASSQGLDLYNEQFF.

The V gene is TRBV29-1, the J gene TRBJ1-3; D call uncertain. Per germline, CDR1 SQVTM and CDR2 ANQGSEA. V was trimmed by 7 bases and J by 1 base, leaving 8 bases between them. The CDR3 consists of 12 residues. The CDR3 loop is CSADISGNTIYF. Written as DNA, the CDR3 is TGCAGCGCAGACATATCTGGAAACACCATATATTTT.

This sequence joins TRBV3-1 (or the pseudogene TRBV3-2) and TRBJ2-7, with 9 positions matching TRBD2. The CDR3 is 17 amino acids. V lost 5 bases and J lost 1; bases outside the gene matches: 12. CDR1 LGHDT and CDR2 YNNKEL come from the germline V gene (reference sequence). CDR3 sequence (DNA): TGTGCCAGCAGCAAGGGGGCTAGCGGGATCTTGTCCTACGAGCAGTACTTC. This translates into CASSKGASGILSYEQYF.

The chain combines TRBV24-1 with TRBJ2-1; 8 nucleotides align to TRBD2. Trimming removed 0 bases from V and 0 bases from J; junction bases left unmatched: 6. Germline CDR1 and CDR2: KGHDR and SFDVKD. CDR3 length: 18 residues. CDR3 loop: CATSDLRGGAGSYNEQFF. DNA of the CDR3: TGTGCCACCAGTGATTTGCGGGGGGGGGCAGGCTCCTACAATGAGCAGTTCTTC.

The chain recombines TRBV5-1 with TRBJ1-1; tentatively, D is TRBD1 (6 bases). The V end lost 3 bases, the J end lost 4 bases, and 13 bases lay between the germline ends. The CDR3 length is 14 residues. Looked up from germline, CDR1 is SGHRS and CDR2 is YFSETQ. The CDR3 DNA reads TGCGCCAGCAGCTCAACAGGGATTAGCACTGAAGCTTTCTTT. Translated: CASSSTGISTEAFF.

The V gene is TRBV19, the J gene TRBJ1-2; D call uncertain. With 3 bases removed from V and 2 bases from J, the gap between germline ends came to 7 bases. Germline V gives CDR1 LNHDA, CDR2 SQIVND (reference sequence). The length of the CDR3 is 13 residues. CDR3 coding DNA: TGTGCCAGTAGTATCGACGGGAACTATGGCTACACCTTC. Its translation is CASSIDGNYGYTF.